A selection of T cell receptor beta chains follows, all from one sample in a study of CD8 T cells in Susac syndrome. MiXCR, run by TCRdb on the immunoSEQ multiplex PCR reads, gives a single entry per CDR3 protein. The sample includes about 400,000 distinct CDR3 sequences, about 85% of them seen just once. Sequencing was done on a sample of CD8+ T cells from PBMCs. These receptors were collected from a human donor with multiple sclerosis. CDR3s include the opening cysteine and the closing phenylalanine or tryptophan. A D gene is named only where the DNA matches it firmly. Some rows mark clone size as missing; the rest say once, few, many or name a class of expanded clone.

j_call	cdr3_length	clone_size	d_call	v_call	cdr3_aa	cdr3_nt
TRBJ1-5	15	once	-	TRBV19	CASSMDAGGNQPQHF	TGTGCCAGTAGTATGGATGCAGGGGGCAATCAGCCCCAGCATTTT
TRBJ2-1	16	-	-	TRBV7-6	CASSLYSRNSYNEQFF	TGTGCCAGCAGCTTATACAGTCGAAACTCCTACAATGAGCAGTTCTTC
TRBJ2-1	17	-	TRBD2	TRBV27	CASSLGLTGGPYNEQFF	TGTGCCAGCAGTTTAGGATTGACGGGAGGCCCCTACAATGAGCAGTTCTTC
TRBJ2-2	15	-	-	TRBV20-1	CSARTVAKRAGELFF	TGCAGTGCTAGGACGGTAGCTAAACGGGCCGGGGAGCTGTTTTTT
TRBJ1-2	12	-	-	TRBV6-2/TRBV6-3	CASSYPSQGYTF	TGTGCCAGCAGTTACCCCTCTCAGGGCTACACCTTC
TRBJ2-2	12	-	-	TRBV30	CAWGGATGELFF	TGTGCCTGGGGGGGAGCGACCGGGGAGCTGTTTTTT
TRBJ2-1	18	few	TRBD2	TRBV2	CASSPGTSEKSSYNEQFF	TGTGCCAGCAGTCCCGGGACTAGCGAAAAGAGCTCCTACAATGAGCAGTTCTTC
TRBJ1-1	14	-	-	TRBV11-2	CASSPPGDNTEAFF	TGTGCCAGCAGCCCCCCAGGTGATAACACTGAAGCTTTCTTT
TRBJ1-1	16	-	-	TRBV18	CASSPPRTELNTEAFF	TGTGCCAGCTCACCACCAAGGACCGAATTGAACACTGAAGCTTTCTTT
TRBJ2-3	15	few	TRBD2	TRBV7-3	CASSPLAGDTDTQYF	TGTGCCAGCAGCCCTCTAGCGGGAGATACAGATACGCAGTATTTT
TRBJ2-7	15	-	-	TRBV28	CASSYAFQGSYEQYF	TGTGCCAGCAGTTATGCGTTTCAAGGCTCCTACGAGCAGTACTTC